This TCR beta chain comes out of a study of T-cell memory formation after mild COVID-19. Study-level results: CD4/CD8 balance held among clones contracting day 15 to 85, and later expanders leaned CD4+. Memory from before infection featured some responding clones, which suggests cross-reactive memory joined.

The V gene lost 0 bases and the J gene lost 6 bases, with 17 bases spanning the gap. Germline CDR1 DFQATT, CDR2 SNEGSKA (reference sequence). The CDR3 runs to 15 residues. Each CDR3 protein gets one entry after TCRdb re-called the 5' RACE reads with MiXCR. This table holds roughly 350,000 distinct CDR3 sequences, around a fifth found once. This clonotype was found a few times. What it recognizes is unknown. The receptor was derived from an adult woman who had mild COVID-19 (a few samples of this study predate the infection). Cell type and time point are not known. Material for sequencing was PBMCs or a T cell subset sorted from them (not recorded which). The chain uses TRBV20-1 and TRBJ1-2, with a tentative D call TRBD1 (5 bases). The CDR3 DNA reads TGCAGTGCTAGAGATCAATTTGATGGGGCAGATGGCTACACCTTC. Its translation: CSARDQFDGADGYTF.